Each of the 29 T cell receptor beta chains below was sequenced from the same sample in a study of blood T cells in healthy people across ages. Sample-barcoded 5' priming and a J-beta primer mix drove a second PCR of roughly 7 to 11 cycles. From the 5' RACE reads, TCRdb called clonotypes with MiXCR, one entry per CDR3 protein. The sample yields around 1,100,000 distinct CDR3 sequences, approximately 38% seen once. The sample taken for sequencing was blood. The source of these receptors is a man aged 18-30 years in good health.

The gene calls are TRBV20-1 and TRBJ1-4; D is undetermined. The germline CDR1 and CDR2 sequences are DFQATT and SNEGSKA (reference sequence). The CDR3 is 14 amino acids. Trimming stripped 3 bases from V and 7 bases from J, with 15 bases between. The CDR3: CSASRLGMAEKLFF. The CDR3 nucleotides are TGCAGTGCTAGTCGGTTAGGGATGGCTGAAAAACTGTTTTTT.

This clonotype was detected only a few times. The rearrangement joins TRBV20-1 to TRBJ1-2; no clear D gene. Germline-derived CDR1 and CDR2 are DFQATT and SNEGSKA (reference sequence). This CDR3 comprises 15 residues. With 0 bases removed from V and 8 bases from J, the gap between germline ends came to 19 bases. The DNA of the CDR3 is TGCAGTGCTAGAGATCTCCGAGGCAGCCTAATGGGCTACACCTTC. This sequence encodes CSARDLRGSLMGYTF.

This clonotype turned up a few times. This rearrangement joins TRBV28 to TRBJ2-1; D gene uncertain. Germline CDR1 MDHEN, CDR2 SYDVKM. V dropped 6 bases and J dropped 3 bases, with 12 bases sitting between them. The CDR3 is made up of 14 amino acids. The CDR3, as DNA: TGTGCCAGCAGAGCATCTGCTGACTACAATGAGCAGTTCTTC. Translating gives CASRASADYNEQFF.

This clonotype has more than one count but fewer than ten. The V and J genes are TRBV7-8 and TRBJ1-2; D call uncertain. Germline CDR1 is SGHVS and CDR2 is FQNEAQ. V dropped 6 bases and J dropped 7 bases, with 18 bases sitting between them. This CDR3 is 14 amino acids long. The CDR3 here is CASSPRRWGGGYTF. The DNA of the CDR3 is TGTGCCAGCAGTCCTAGGCGCTGGGGAGGTGGCTACACCTTC.

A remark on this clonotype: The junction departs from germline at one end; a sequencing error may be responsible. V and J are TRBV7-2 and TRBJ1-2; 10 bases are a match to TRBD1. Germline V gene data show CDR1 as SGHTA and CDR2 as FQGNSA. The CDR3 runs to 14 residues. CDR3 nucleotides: TGTGCCATCAGCTTAGACAGGGGGCCCTATGGCTACACCTTC. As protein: CAISLDRGPYGYTF.

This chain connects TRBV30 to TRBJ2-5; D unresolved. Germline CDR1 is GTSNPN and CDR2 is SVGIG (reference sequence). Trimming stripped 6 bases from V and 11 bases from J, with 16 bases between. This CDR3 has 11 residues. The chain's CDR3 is CACRKFDEQYF. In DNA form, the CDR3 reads TGTGCCTGCCGGAAATTCGATGAGCAGTACTTC. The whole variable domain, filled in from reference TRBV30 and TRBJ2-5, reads SQTIHQWPATLVQPVGSPLSLECTVEGTSNPNLYWYRQAAGRGLQLLFYSVGIGQISSEVPQNLSASRPQDRQFILSSKKLLLSDSGFYLCACRKFDEQYFGPGTRLLVL.

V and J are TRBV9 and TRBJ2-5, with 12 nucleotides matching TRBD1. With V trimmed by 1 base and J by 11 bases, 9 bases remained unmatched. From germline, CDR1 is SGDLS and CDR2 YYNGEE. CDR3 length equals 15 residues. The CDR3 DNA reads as TGTGCCAGCAGCGTAAGAGGGACAGGGGGCAATGAGCAGTACTTC. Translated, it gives CASSVRGTGGNEQYF.

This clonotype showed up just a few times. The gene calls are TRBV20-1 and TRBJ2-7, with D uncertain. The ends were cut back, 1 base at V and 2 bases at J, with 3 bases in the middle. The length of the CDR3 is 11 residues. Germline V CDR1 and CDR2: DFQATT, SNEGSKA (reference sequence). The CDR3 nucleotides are TGCAGTGCTAGAGCCGCCTACGAGCAGTACTTC. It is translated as CSARAAYEQYF.

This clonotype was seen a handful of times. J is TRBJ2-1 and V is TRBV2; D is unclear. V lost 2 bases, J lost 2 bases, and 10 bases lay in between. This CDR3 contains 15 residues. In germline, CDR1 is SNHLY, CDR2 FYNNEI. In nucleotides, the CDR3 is TGTGCCAGCAGTGAACCCCCGGCCCCCTACAATGAGCAGTTCTTC. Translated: CASSEPPAPYNEQFF.

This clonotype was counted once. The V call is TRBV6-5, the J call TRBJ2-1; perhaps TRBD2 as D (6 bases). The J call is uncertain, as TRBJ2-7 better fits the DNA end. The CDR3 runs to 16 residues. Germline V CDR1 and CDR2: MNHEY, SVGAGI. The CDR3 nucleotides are TGTGCCAGCAGTTACTCGAGGAGGGGTCCTTACAATGAGCAGTACTTC. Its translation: CASSYSRRGPYNEQYF.

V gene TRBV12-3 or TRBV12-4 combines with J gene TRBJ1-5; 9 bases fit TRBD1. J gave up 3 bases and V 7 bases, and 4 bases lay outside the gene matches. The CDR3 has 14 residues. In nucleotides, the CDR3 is TGTGCCAGCACCTACAGGGGGCTCAATCAGCCCCAGCATTTT. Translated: CASTYRGLNQPQHF.

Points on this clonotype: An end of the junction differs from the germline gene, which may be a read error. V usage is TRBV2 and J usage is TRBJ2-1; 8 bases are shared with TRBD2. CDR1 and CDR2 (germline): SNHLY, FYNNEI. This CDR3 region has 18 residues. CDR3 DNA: TGTACCAGCAGTGAAGGGGCGGAAATGGCGGGGGGACTCAATGAGCAGTTCTTC. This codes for CTSSEGAEMAGGLNEQFF.

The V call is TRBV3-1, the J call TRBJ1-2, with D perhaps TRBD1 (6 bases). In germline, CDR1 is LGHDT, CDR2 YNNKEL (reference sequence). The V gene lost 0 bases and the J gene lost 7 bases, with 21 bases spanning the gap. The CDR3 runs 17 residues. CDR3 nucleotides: TGTGCCAGCAGCCAAGATCATACTGAATGGGGGCCCGGTGGCTACACCTTC. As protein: CASSQDHTEWGPGGYTF.

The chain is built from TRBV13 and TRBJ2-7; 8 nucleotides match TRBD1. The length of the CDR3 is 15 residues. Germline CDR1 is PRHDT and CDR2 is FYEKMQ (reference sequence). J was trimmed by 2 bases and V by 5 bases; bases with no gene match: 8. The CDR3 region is CASSAGTGPTYEQYF. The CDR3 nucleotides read TGTGCCAGCAGCGCCGGGACAGGCCCCACCTACGAGCAGTACTTC.

In DNA, the CDR3 is TGTGCCAGCAGCCAAGTCAACCGGGACAGGTCCCACAATGAGCAGTTCTTC. Amino acid sequence: CASSQVNRDRSHNEQFF. The chain combines TRBV3-1 with TRBJ2-1; TRBD1 matches 8 bases. The trim removed 1 base at V and 5 bases at J, leaving 10 bases unmatched. CDR3 size: 17 residues. CDR1 is LGHDT, CDR2 YNNKEL, per germline (reference sequence).

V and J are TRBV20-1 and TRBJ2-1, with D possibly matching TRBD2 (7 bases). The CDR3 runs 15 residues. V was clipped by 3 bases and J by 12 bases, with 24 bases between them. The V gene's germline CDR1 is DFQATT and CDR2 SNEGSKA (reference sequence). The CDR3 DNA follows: TGCAGTGCTAGTTTTGGTCGGGGGAGGGGGGAAAGGCAGTTCTTC. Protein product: CSASFGRGRGERQFF.

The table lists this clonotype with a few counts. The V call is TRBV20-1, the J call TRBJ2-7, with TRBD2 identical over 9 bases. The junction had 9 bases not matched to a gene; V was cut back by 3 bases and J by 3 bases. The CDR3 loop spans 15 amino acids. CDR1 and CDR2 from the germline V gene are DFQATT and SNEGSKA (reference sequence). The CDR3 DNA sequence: TGCAGTGCTAGTTCGCTGGCAGCGGGGGGCTACGAGCAGTACTTC. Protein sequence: CSASSLAAGGYEQYF.

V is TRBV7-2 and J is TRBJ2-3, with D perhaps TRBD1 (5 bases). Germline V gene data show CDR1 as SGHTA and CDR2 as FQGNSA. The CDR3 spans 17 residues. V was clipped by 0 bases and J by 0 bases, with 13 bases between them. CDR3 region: CASSLAPQGTSTDTQYF. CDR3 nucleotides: TGTGCCAGCAGCTTAGCGCCCCAGGGCACTAGCACAGATACGCAGTATTTT.

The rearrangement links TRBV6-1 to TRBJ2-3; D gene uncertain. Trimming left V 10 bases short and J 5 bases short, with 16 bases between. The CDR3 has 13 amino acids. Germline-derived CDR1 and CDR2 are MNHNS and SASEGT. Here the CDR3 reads CATDLSMEDTQYF. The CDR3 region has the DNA TGTGCCACCGACCTCTCGATGGAAGATACGCAGTATTTT.

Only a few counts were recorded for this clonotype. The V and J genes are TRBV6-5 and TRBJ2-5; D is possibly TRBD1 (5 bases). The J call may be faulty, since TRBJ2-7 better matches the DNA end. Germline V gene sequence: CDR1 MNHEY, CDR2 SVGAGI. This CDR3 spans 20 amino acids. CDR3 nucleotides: TGTGCCAGCAGTTACTCGCGCCCGTTTAGGAGCCAGACACAGGCTTTCGAGCAGTACTTC. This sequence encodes CASSYSRPFRSQTQAFEQYF.

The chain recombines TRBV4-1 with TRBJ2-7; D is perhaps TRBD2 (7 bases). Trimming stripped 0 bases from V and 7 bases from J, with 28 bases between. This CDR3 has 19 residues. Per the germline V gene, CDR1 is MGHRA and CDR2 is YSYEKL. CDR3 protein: CASSQDQGPQRGTYNEQYF. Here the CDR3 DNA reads TGCGCCAGCAGCCAAGATCAGGGGCCCCAGCGGGGTACCTACAATGAGCAGTACTTC.

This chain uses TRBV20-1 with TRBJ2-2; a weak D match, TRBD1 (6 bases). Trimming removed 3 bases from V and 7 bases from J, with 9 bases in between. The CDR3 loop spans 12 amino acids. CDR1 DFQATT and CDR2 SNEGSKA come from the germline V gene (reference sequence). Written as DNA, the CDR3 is TGCAGTGCTAGCGGACAGCACGGGGAGCTGTTTTTT. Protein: CSASGQHGELFF.

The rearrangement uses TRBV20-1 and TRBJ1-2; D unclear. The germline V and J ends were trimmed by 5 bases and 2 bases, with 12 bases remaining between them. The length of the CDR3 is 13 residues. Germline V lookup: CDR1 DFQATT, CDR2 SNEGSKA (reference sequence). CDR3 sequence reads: CSAGNRANYGYTF. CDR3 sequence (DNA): TGCAGTGCTGGCAATAGGGCGAACTATGGCTACACCTTC.

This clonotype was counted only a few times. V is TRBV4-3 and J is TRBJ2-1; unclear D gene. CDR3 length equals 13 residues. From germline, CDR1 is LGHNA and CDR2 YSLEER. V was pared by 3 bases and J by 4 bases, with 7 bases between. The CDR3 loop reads CASSQEKYNEQFF. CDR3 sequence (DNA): TGCGCCAGCAGCCAGGAAAAGTACAATGAGCAGTTCTTC.

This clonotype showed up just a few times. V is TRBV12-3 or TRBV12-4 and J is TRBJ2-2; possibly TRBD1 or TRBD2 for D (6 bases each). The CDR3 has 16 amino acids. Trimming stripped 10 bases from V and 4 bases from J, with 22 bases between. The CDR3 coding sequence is TGTGCCACCTCCGACAGCAGGGGAGGTCGCACCGGGGAGCTGTTTTTT. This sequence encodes CATSDSRGGRTGELFF.

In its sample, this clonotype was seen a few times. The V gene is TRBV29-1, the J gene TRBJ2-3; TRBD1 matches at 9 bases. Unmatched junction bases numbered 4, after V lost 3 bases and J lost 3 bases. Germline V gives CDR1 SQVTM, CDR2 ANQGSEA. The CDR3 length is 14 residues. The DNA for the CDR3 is TGCAGCGTTGAGGGGGGACAGGGAACAGATACGCAGTATTTT. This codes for CSVEGGQGTDTQYF.

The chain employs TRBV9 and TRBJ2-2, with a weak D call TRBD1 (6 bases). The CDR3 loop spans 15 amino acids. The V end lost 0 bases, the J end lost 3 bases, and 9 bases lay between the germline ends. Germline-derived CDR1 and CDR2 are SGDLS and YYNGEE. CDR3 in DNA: TGTGCCAGCAGCGTAGGGGACAAACACACCGGGGAGCTGTTTTTT. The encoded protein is CASSVGDKHTGELFF.

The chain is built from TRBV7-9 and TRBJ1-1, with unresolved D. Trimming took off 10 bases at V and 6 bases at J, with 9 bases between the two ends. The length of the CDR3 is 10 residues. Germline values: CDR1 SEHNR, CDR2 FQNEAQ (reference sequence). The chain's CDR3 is CATGKSEAFF. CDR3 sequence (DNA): TGTGCCACGGGGAAGTCTGAAGCTTTCTTT.

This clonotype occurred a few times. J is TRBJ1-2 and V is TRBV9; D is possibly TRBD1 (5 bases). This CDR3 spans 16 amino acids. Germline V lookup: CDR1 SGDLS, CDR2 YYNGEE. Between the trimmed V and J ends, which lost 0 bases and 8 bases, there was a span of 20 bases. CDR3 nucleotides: TGTGCCAGCAGCGTAGAGGGCCGCAGCTCTGGGACCGGCTACACCTTC. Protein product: CASSVEGRSSGTGYTF.